Reported below is one T cell receptor beta chain. Its specificity is not known. Healthy donors had no documented immune events, such as infections, while sampled. This record comes from a study of identifying expanded T cells in peripheral blood. Whole-study findings and limits: Differentially abundant clones: around 1.2 between replicates, about 16 at approximately 14 days, around 20 at four.

The germline CDR1 and CDR2 sequences are SGHTA and FQGNSA. This CDR3 has 15 residues. Between the trimmed V and J ends, which lost 7 bases and 3 bases, there was a span of 17 bases. Clones were sequenced by immunoSEQ multiplex PCR, and TCRdb holds only the in-frame ones, with some missing. This table has approximately 86,000 clones, 70% to 90% appearing once. The sequence came from a person aged 18 to 75 in good health. The chain recombines TRBV7-2 with TRBJ2-3, with a tentative D call TRBD1 (5 bases). Sequenced material: blood. The CDR3 loop reads CASTLSPGMTDTQYF. The CDR3 nucleotides read TGTGCCAGCACCCTTAGTCCAGGGATGACAGATACGCAGTATTTT.